Included here is one T cell receptor (beta chain) sequence, with context. The data belong to a study of human T cells and chemical hapten exposure. The V segment lost 5 bases and the J segment 2 bases; nucleotides outside the gene matches: 3. The V gene's germline CDR1 is LNHDA and CDR2 SQIVND (reference sequence). This CDR3 comprises 15 residues. Time point specified: patch test 1, 2 weeks after DPC sensitization. Stated treatment: therapeutic diphenylcyclopropenone sensitization with weekly scalp DPC. Each CDR3 protein is one row after TCRdb ran MiXCR on the RACE reads. This table has roughly 80,000 distinct CDR3 sequences, about 10% appearing once.

The chain has TRBV19 and TRBJ2-6; 7 bases map to TRBD1. Specimen: whole blood, collected in connection with sensitization to the hapten diphenylcyclopropenone (DPC). The sequence was obtained from a woman in her forties or fifties with alopecia areata. Some clones in this sample may be carry-over from other donors' samples. DNA for the CDR3: TGTGCCAGTAGTGCCGGGACAGCTGGGGCCAACGTCCTGACTTTC. The encoded protein is CASSAGTAGANVLTF.